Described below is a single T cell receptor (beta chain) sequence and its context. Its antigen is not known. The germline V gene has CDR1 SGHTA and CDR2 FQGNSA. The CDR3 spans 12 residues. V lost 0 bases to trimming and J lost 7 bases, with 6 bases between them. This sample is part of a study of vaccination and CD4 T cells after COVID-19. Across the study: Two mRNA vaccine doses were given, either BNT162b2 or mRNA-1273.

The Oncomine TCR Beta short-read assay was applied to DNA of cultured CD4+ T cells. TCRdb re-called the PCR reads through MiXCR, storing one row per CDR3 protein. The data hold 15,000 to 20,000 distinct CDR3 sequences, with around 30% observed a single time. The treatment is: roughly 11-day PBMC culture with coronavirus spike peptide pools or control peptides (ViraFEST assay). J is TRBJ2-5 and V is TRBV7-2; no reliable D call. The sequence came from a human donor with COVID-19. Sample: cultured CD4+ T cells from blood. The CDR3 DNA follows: TGTGCCAGCAGCTTAGCGTTTGGGACCCAGTACTTC. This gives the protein CASSLAFGTQYF.